The 4 T cell receptor beta chains below were found in one sample sequenced in a study of shared clonotypes between healthy human individuals. Assay used: immunoSEQ multiplex PCR; TCRdb lists only in-frame clones, some missing. The data contain more than 2 million clones, 85% to 95% of them singletons. Sequencing input: naive CD4+ T cells sorted from blood. The subset: CD45RA+ positively selected. Receptors were obtained from a man between 18 and 35 years old in good health.

V and J are TRBV5-1 and TRBJ2-4; D could derive from TRBD1 or TRBD2 (5 bases each). The V gene's germline CDR1 is SGHRS and CDR2 YFSETQ. This CDR3 contains 13 residues. V lost 7 bases to trimming and J lost 1 base, with 9 bases between them. CDR3: CASSREAKNIQYF. In DNA form, the CDR3 reads TGCGCCAGCTCCAGGGAGGCCAAAAACATTCAGTACTTC.

This rearrangement joins TRBV30 to TRBJ2-1; D is possibly TRBD2 (5 bases). With 6 bases removed from V and 13 bases from J, the gap between germline ends came to 16 bases. The CDR3 has 11 amino acids. The germline V gene has CDR1 GTSNPN and CDR2 SVGIG (reference sequence). The CDR3 spells CACDMSGFQFF. The DNA of the CDR3 is TGTGCCTGTGACATGAGCGGATTTCAGTTCTTC.

The chain is built from TRBV5-1 and TRBJ2-7, with TRBD1 identical over 8 bases. CDR3 length: 14 residues. Trimming at V came to 4 bases and at J to 2 bases, leaving 5 bases not matched to a gene. The germline gives CDR1 SGHRS, CDR2 YFSETQ. This CDR3 reads CASSQQGVTYEQYF. CDR3 DNA: TGCGCCAGCAGCCAACAGGGGGTCACCTACGAGCAGTACTTC. Full variable domain (rest looked up from reference TRBV5-1 and TRBJ2-7): KAGVTQTPRYLIKTRGQQVTLSCSPISGHRSVSWYQQTPGQGLQFLFEYFSETQRNKGNFPGRFSGRQFSNSRSEMNVSTLELGDSALYLCASSQQGVTYEQYFGPGTRLTVT.

This clone was detected once. This rearrangement joins TRBV6-1 to TRBJ1-4; D might be TRBD1 (6 bases). This CDR3 has 18 residues. The germline V and J ends were trimmed by 4 bases and 13 bases, with 31 bases remaining between them. Germline CDR1 is MNHNS and CDR2 is SASEGT. The chain's CDR3 is CASSAYFTRDTRFGRLFF. CDR3 coding DNA: TGTGCCAGCAGTGCCTACTTCACGCGGGACACCAGGTTTGGTAGACTGTTTTTT.